What follows describes a single T cell receptor beta chain. Its specificity is not known. The data belong to a study of T cells after yellow fever vaccination. CDR1 is SGHTA and CDR2 is FQGNSA in the germline V gene. The J segment lost 8 bases and the V segment lost 4 bases, leaving 11 bases of the junction unmatched. The CDR3 covers 15 residues. TCRdb itself ran the 5' RACE reads through MiXCR, one entry per CDR3 protein. The table lists a few hundred thousand distinct CDR3 sequences, roughly 21% of them singletons, with more than 13% in the top ten. Study observations and caveats: Primary-vaccination clones mostly resurfaced post-booster (more than 95% CD4, 75% to 90% CD8).

J is TRBJ2-1 and V is TRBV7-2; 7 bases line up with TRBD2. The sequence was obtained from a young man who received the YFV17D yellow fever vaccine. This material consisted of PBMCs, taken 15 days after the yellow fever booster vaccination. The CDR3 sequence: CASSSNRDYSHEQFF. The CDR3 DNA is TGTGCCAGCAGCTCCAACCGGGACTACTCACATGAGCAGTTCTTC.